What follows are 32 T cell receptor beta chains derived from one specimen sequenced in a study of T cell responses to AZD1222 COVID-19 vaccine. Sequenced by immunoSEQ multiplex PCR; TCRdb stores in-frame clones only, minus some. The repertoire includes over 110,000 clones, under 90% of them detected once, and approximately 1.6% sits in the top ten. The sequenced sample was peripheral blood, obtained 28 days after the second AZD1222 dose. These receptors all come from an adult who received the AZD1222 COVID-19 vaccine.

This rearrangement joins TRBV28 to TRBJ1-4; D ambiguous. The ends were cut back, 5 bases at V and 2 bases at J, with 12 bases in the middle. Germline CDR1 MDHEN, CDR2 SYDVKM. This CDR3 is built from 15 residues. The CDR3 nucleotides read TGTGCCAGCAGTGTATTCAGGTTGACTAATGAAAAACTGTTTTTT. It encodes CASSVFRLTNEKLFF. Variable domain in full (rest from reference TRBV28 and TRBJ1-4): DVKVTQSSRYLVKRTGEKVFLECVQDMDHENMFWYRQDPGLGLRLIYFSYDVKMKEKGDIPEGYSVSREKKERFSLILESASTNQTSMYLCASSVFRLTNEKLFFGSGTQLSVL.

V is TRBV30 and J is TRBJ2-6; D unresolved. Germline assignment: CDR1 GTSNPN and CDR2 SVGIG (reference sequence). Trimming shortened V by 2 bases and J by 3 bases, and 8 bases separated the two germline ends. The CDR3 is made up of 14 amino acids. CDR3: CAWSTGGGANVLTF. CDR3 DNA: TGTGCCTGGAGTACCGGTGGTGGGGCCAACGTCCTGACTTTC.

The chain carries TRBV7-9 and TRBJ2-5, with D possibly matching TRBD2 (6 bases). The CDR3 is 15 residues long. The V gene lost 1 base and the J gene lost 2 bases, with 11 bases spanning the gap. From germline, CDR1 is SEHNR and CDR2 FQNEAQ (reference sequence). The CDR3 DNA reads TGTGCCAGCAGCTTAGGGCGGGGCAGTCAAGAGACCCAGTACTTC. This encodes CASSLGRGSQETQYF.

V usage is TRBV7-2 and J usage is TRBJ2-7; 10 bases agree with TRBD1. The CDR3 totals 16 residues. Germline CDR1 and CDR2: SGHTA and FQGNSA. After removal of 0 bases from V and 2 bases from J, the junction contained 4 bases not matched to a gene. CDR3 DNA sequence: TGTGCCAGCAGCTTAGCGGGGACAGGGGCGCCCTACGAGCAGTACGTC. Residues: CASSLAGTGAPYEQYV.

A few counts support this clone. CDR3 coding DNA: TGTGCCAGCAGGGGTTTTGCGCTCAGCGGGGATAGCACAGATACGCAGTATTTT. It encodes CASRGFALSGDSTDTQYF. The chain has TRBV28 and TRBJ2-3; 7 nucleotides agree with TRBD2. V lost 6 bases, J lost 0 bases, and 15 bases stayed unmatched. Germline loops: CDR1 MDHEN, CDR2 SYDVKM. The CDR3 consists of 18 residues.

This sequence joins TRBV6-6 and TRBJ1-5; D not certain. The length of the CDR3 is 12 residues. CDR1 and CDR2 from the germline V gene are MNHNY and SVGAGI (reference sequence). V lost 7 bases and J 0 bases, leaving 4 bases between the germline ends. DNA of the CDR3: TGTGCCAGCACGGATAGCAATCAGCCCCAGCATTTT. It encodes CASTDSNQPQHF.

The chain employs TRBV4-1 and TRBJ2-5; D may be TRBD1 (5 bases). From germline, CDR1 is MGHRA and CDR2 YSYEKL. V was clipped by 0 bases and J by 4 bases, with 12 bases between them. There are 15 residues in the CDR3. CDR3 sequence: CASSQEIGVRETQYF. The CDR3 DNA reads as TGCGCCAGCAGCCAAGAAATAGGGGTGCGAGAGACCCAGTACTTC.

The V call is TRBV5-1, the J call TRBJ1-3; 10 bases fit TRBD1. The germline gives CDR1 SGHRS, CDR2 YFSETQ. The CDR3 extends over 15 amino acids. The V gene end was trimmed by 4 bases and the J gene end by 2 bases; junction bases not matched to a gene: 3. CDR3 region: CASSHDRGPGNTIYF. CDR3 nucleotide sequence: TGCGCCAGCAGCCACGACAGGGGGCCTGGAAACACCATATATTTT.

The rearrangement joins TRBV7-6 to TRBJ2-1; perhaps D is TRBD1 or TRBD2 (5 bases each). The CDR3 sequence is 15 residues long. Germline-derived CDR1 and CDR2 are SGHVS and FNYEAQ. Trimming removed 1 base from V and 8 bases from J, with 15 bases in between. The CDR3 here is CASSLGGQGPYEQFF. The CDR3 nucleotides are TGTGCCAGCAGCTTAGGCGGGCAGGGTCCCTATGAGCAGTTCTTC.

V is TRBV19 and J is TRBJ2-2; D perhaps matches TRBD1 (5 bases). From germline, CDR1 is LNHDA and CDR2 SQIVND (reference sequence). Trimming left V 1 base short and J 4 bases short, with 10 bases between. The CDR3 runs 15 residues. The CDR3, as DNA: TGTGCCAGTAGTATAGGCCAGGGCGGCACCGGGGAGCTGTTTTTT. Amino acids: CASSIGQGGTGELFF. Drawing the rest from reference TRBV19 and TRBJ2-2, the complete variable domain is DGGITQSPKYLFRKEGQNVTLSCEQNLNHDAMYWYRQDPGQGLRLIYYSQIVNDFQKGDIAEGYSVSREKKESFPLTVTSAQKNPTAFYLCASSIGQGGTGELFFGEGSRLTVL.

This chain connects TRBV24-1 to TRBJ2-1; maybe TRBD2 (6 bases). The V gene lost 7 bases and the J gene lost 8 bases, with 20 bases spanning the gap. Germline V gene lookup returns CDR1 KGHDR and CDR2 SFDVKD. The CDR3 length is 15 residues. As DNA, the CDR3 is TGTGCCACCAGGGGGGGAGTTATTGGCGGAGATGAGCAGTTCTTC. Its protein product is CATRGGVIGGDEQFF.

The V and J genes are TRBV10-3 and TRBJ2-1; TRBD2 matches at 14 bases. J gave up 6 bases and V 6 bases, and 7 bases lay outside the gene matches. In germline, CDR1 is ENHRY, CDR2 SYGVKD. The CDR3 covers 16 residues. The CDR3 is CAIREGTSGRGNEQFF. The CDR3 bases are TGTGCCATCAGAGAAGGGACTAGCGGGAGAGGCAATGAGCAGTTCTTC.

A word on this clone: One end of the junction varies from germline; a read error may be responsible. The chain carries TRBV7-7 and TRBJ2-7, with D possibly matching TRBD2 (5 bases). The length of the CDR3 is 13 residues. CDR1 is SSHAT and CDR2 is FNYEAQ in the germline V gene (reference sequence). The CDR3 loop reads CASSSHPGYEQYF. CDR3 bases: TGTGCTAGCAGCTCCCACCCGGGGTACGAGCAGTACTTC.

This chain joins TRBV11-2 and TRBJ1-1, with D possibly being TRBD1 (6 bases). From germline, CDR1 is SGHAT and CDR2 FQNNGV. V was clipped by 5 bases and J by 1 base, with 14 bases between them. The CDR3 has 15 amino acids. In DNA form, the CDR3 reads TGTGCCAGCAGCCGCTCGGACAGCGAGAACACTGAAGCTTTCTTT. Translating it yields CASSRSDSENTEAFF.

The CDR3 region is CASSQDGRGYEQYF. As DNA, the CDR3 is TGCGCCAGCAGCCAAGATGGTCGGGGCTACGAGCAGTACTTC. J is TRBJ2-7 and V is TRBV4-1, with a possible D match to TRBD2 (5 bases). There are 14 residues in the CDR3. The germline gives CDR1 MGHRA, CDR2 YSYEKL. V lost 0 bases and J 3 bases, leaving 9 bases between the germline ends.

As to this clone: An end of the junction differs from the germline gene, which may be a read error. The CDR3 DNA sequence: TGTGCTAGCAGCAGCGGACAGGGGTTTGGAAACACCATATATTTT. It translates to CASSSGQGFGNTIYF. The chain joins TRBV5-4 to TRBJ1-3, with 9 bases identical to TRBD1. From germline, CDR1 is SGHNT and CDR2 YYREEE (reference sequence). CDR3 length equals 15 residues.

The chain combines TRBV7-3 with TRBJ2-3; D is possibly TRBD1 (5 bases). The length of the CDR3 is 13 residues. Germline V gene sequence: CDR1 SGHTA, CDR2 FQGTGA. V was cut by 2 bases and J by 6 bases, with 9 bases left in between. As DNA, the CDR3 is TGTGCCAGCAGCTTATCGAGACAGGATACGCAGTATTTT. It encodes CASSLSRQDTQYF.

This chain connects TRBV5-5 to TRBJ1-5, with 9 bases lining up with TRBD1. The V gene's germline CDR1 is SGHKS and CDR2 YYEKEE (reference sequence). The trim removed 4 bases at V and 4 bases at J, leaving 3 bases unmatched. The CDR3 extends over 14 amino acids. DNA for the CDR3: TGTGCCAGCAGCCGAGGGACAGGGAATCAGCCCCAGCATTTT. Protein sequence: CASSRGTGNQPQHF.

This sequence joins TRBV11-2 and TRBJ2-5; D gene uncertain. Trimming shortened V by 5 bases and J by 5 bases, and 15 bases separated the two germline ends. The length of the CDR3 is 14 residues. CDR1 and CDR2 (germline): SGHAT, FQNNGV. The CDR3 DNA follows: TGTGCCAGCAGCCTGACTTCCAATGCGGAGACCCAGTACTTC. Translated, it gives CASSLTSNAETQYF.

In the case of this clone: Other DNA sequences in this specimen translate into the identical CDR3. This rearrangement joins TRBV30 to TRBJ1-6; no clear D gene. From germline, CDR1 is GTSNPN and CDR2 SVGIG (reference sequence). The CDR3 consists of 12 residues. V was clipped by 5 bases and J by 4 bases, with 6 bases between them. CDR3 loop: CAWGLYNSPLHF. The CDR3 DNA reads as TGTGCCTGGGGCCTATATAATTCACCCCTCCACTTT.

V is TRBV5-5 and J is TRBJ2-1, with D maybe TRBD2 (6 bases). In germline, CDR1 is SGHKS, CDR2 YYEKEE (reference sequence). Between the trimmed V and J ends, which lost 1 base and 4 bases, there was a span of 12 bases. The CDR3 spans 15 residues. The CDR3, as DNA: TGTGCCAGCAGCTTGTTAGCGGTCTCATACAATGAGCAGTTCTTC. Translating it yields CASSLLAVSYNEQFF. The whole variable domain, filled in from reference TRBV5-5 and TRBJ2-1, reads DAGVTQSPTHLIKTRGQQVTLRCSPISGHKSVSWYQQVLGQGPQFIFQYYEKEERGRGNFPDRFSARQFPNYSSELNVNALLLGDSALYLCASSLLAVSYNEQFFGPGTRLTVL.

The chain joins TRBV19 to TRBJ1-3, with 8 bases matching TRBD1. CDR1 LNHDA and CDR2 SQIVND come from the germline V gene (reference sequence). J was trimmed by 1 base and V by 7 bases; bases with no gene match: 9. The CDR3 covers 16 residues. This CDR3 reads CASINARGLSGNTIYF. Written as DNA, the CDR3 is TGTGCCAGTATCAACGCCAGGGGGCTGTCTGGAAACACCATATATTTT.

The chain uses TRBV7-2 and TRBJ2-5; 13 nucleotides match TRBD2. The junction had 13 bases not matched to a gene; V was cut back by 5 bases and J by 13 bases. This CDR3 comprises 15 residues. Germline values: CDR1 SGHTA, CDR2 FQGNSA. CDR3 region: CASSPGLAGAGERYF. In DNA, the CDR3 is TGTGCCAGCAGCCCAGGACTAGCGGGAGCTGGTGAAAGGTACTTC.

The chain is built from TRBV5-8 and TRBJ2-5; TRBD1 agrees at 8 bases. V gave up 0 bases and J gave up 1 base; unmatched junction bases: 5. CDR3 length: 16 residues. The V gene's germline CDR1 is SGHTS and CDR2 YDEGEE. The CDR3 loop reads CASSLGQGPPQETQYF. The CDR3 DNA is TGTGCCAGCAGCTTGGGACAGGGGCCCCCCCAAGAGACCCAGTACTTC.

The CDR3 protein is CASRSTSGGKETQYF. The CDR3 DNA sequence: TGTGCCAGCAGATCCACTAGCGGGGGGAAAGAGACCCAGTACTTC. This rearrangement joins TRBV6-6 to TRBJ2-5, with 12 positions matching TRBD2. This CDR3 is built from 15 residues. Germline values: CDR1 MNHNY, CDR2 SVGAGI (reference sequence). J lost 3 bases, V lost 6 bases, and 5 bases had no gene match.

The chain carries TRBV5-1 and TRBJ1-4; no reliable D call. This CDR3 region has 14 residues. Germline V gives CDR1 SGHRS, CDR2 YFSETQ. The V gene lost 3 bases and the J gene lost 6 bases, with 12 bases spanning the gap. CDR3 sequence (DNA): TGCGCCAGCAGCTATAATCTGAGGGATGAAAAACTGTTTTTT. It translates to CASSYNLRDEKLFF. The variable domain in full, with the rest retrieved from reference TRBV5-1 and TRBJ1-4, is KAGVTQTPRYLIKTRGQQVTLSCSPISGHRSVSWYQQTPGQGLQFLFEYFSETQRNKGNFPGRFSGRQFSNSRSEMNVSTLELGDSALYLCASSYNLRDEKLFFGSGTQLSVL.

The chain is built from TRBV5-1 and TRBJ1-4, with D perhaps matching TRBD1 (6 bases). CDR3 length equals 16 residues. Between the trimmed V and J ends, which lost 6 bases and 8 bases, there was a span of 23 bases. Germline V gene sequence: CDR1 SGHRS, CDR2 YFSETQ. CDR3 loop: CASTPAGRGAGEKLFF. The DNA of the CDR3 is TGCGCCAGCACCCCTGCCGGTCGGGGGGCTGGGGAAAAACTGTTTTTT.

The CDR3 sequence is CASSLIGNTEAFF. CDR3 in DNA: TGTGCCAGCAGTTTAATAGGGAACACTGAAGCTTTCTTT. This chain links TRBV12-3 or TRBV12-4 with TRBJ1-1; D call uncertain. This CDR3 has 13 residues. V lost 2 bases and J 1 base, leaving 5 bases between the germline ends.

The CDR3 coding sequence is TGTGCCATCAGTGAGCTCTGGGTCGAGTCGGACGGCAATCAGCCCCAGCATTTT. Translating it yields CAISELWVESDGNQPQHF. The chain combines TRBV10-3 with TRBJ1-5; D is unclear. This CDR3 spans 18 amino acids. Germline V CDR1 and CDR2: ENHRY, SYGVKD. V was shortened by 2 bases and J by 2 bases, with 19 bases between the two germline ends.

The rearrangement uses TRBV19 and TRBJ2-5; a weak D match, TRBD1 (6 bases). The V gene lost 5 bases and the J gene lost 4 bases, with 17 bases spanning the gap. Germline-derived CDR1 and CDR2 are LNHDA and SQIVND (reference sequence). The CDR3 is 15 amino acids. CDR3 region: CASSARTQGRETQYF. CDR3 nucleotides: TGTGCCAGTAGTGCGAGGACACAGGGTCGAGAGACCCAGTACTTC.

The gene calls are TRBV5-1 and TRBJ2-1; 13 bases agree with TRBD2. Germline V gives CDR1 SGHRS, CDR2 YFSETQ. This CDR3 has 17 residues. Losses at the gene ends were 0 bases for V and 6 bases for J; bases not matched to a gene: 6. CDR3 bases: TGCGCCAGCAGCTTGGCCCTCGGGACTAGCGGGGTCAATGAGCAGTTCTTC. Its translation: CASSLALGTSGVNEQFF. Supplemented by reference TRBV5-1 and TRBJ2-1, the full variable domain reads KAGVTQTPRYLIKTRGQQVTLSCSPISGHRSVSWYQQTPGQGLQFLFEYFSETQRNKGNFPGRFSGRQFSNSRSEMNVSTLELGDSALYLCASSLALGTSGVNEQFFGPGTRLTVL.

V gene TRBV10-1 combines with J gene TRBJ1-1; a weak D match, TRBD1 (5 bases). This CDR3 is built from 13 residues. The germline gives CDR1 WNHNN, CDR2 SYGVQD (reference sequence). Trimming took 7 bases from V and 0 from J, leaving 9 bases between them. The DNA of the CDR3 is TGCGCCAGCAACCAGGGAATGAACACTGAAGCTTTCTTT. This codes for CASNQGMNTEAFF.